The rows below give T cell receptor beta chains drawn from one sample of a study of blood T cell repertoires in COVID-19. The repertoire was sequenced with immunoSEQ multiplex PCR; TCRdb's copy has only in-frame clones and lacks some. The table lists around 50,000 clones, approximately 85% of them singletons, with roughly 7% in the top ten. The sequenced material came from peripheral blood. The receptors shown here come from a man between 35 and 55 years old with acute or convalescent COVID-19. Both conserved end residues are part of each CDR3. D genes are given only for firm matches. Not all rows give a size; the values are once, few, many and, for expanded clones, a class.

len	v_gene	abundance	d_gene	j_gene	CDR3aa	CDR3nt
15	TRBV3-1/TRBV3-2	-	TRBD1	TRBJ1-4	CASSPYLRQGGKLFF	TGTGCCAGCAGCCCATACCTTCGACAGGGCGGAAAACTGTTTTTT
13	TRBV28	once	-	TRBJ1-1	CASNPGGRPEAFF	TGTGCCAGCAACCCGGGGGGGCGGCCTGAAGCTTTCTTT
13	TRBV24-1	-	TRBD1	TRBJ1-5	CATSDRTGEPQHF	TGTGCCACCAGTGATCGGACAGGGGAGCCCCAGCATTTT
14	TRBV3-1/TRBV3-2	-	TRBD2	TRBJ2-7	CASSQLLAGIEQYF	TGTGCCAGCAGCCAACTTCTAGCGGGGATCGAGCAGTACTTC
15	TRBV6-5	-	-	TRBJ1-1	CASSRFGTPNTEAFF	TGTGCCAGCAGTCGCTTCGGGACACCGAACACTGAAGCTTTCTTT
15	TRBV3-1/TRBV3-2	few	-	TRBJ2-1	CASSQGPAGAVEQFF	TGTGCCAGCAGCCAAGGTCCCGCGGGGGCAGTGGAGCAGTTCTTC
12	TRBV29-1	-	-	TRBJ2-5	CSVRDIRETQYF	TGCAGCGTCCGGGATATTCGGGAGACCCAGTACTTC
14	TRBV5-1	-	-	TRBJ1-1	CASSLDWGGTEAFF	TGCGCCAGCAGCTTGGATTGGGGGGGCACTGAAGCTTTCTTT
16	TRBV19	-	-	TRBJ1-1	CASSIGGIPRATEAFF	TGTGCCAGTAGTATAGGCGGGATCCCAAGGGCAACTGAAGCTTTCTTT
16	TRBV18	once	-	TRBJ2-3	CASSPLPGHRTDTQYF	TGTGCCAGCTCACCTCTACCGGGACACAGAACAGATACGCAGTATTTT
13	TRBV12-5	-	-	TRBJ1-2	CASGTPERYGYTF	TGTGCTAGTGGTACCCCCGAGCGATATGGCTACACCTTC
16	TRBV10-3	-	-	TRBJ2-5	CAISESTQSGQETQYF	TGTGCCATCAGTGAGTCGACTCAAAGCGGCCAAGAGACCCAGTACTTC
14	TRBV18	once	TRBD1	TRBJ2-2	CASSPRTGDGELFF	TGTGCCAGCTCACCACGGACAGGAGACGGGGAGCTGTTTTTT